This T cell receptor (beta chain) was sequenced during a study of blood T cell repertoires in COVID-19. Study in general: Donors in the United States, Italy and Spain gave samples during acute or convalescent COVID-19. PBMCs, B-cell-depleted T cells, or T cells provided the cDNA or gDNA that made up the material.

Participant age was roughly 18 to 100 years, and participants resided in fewer than 30 US areas. Generated by immunoSEQ multiplex PCR, the TCRdb table keeps only in-frame clones and is missing some. The repertoire includes hundreds of thousands of clones, more than 80% of them detected once, and roughly 2.3% sits in the top ten. The TCR was taken from a woman under 30 who had recovered from COVID-19. Sequencing was carried out using PBMCs or T cells enriched from blood (not recorded which).

The CDR3 DNA reads as TGTGCCAGCAGTTTACTTTCGAGGGCTGGTTCCAAACTGTTTTTT. Protein sequence: CASSLLSRAGSKLFF. This rearrangement joins TRBV28 to TRBJ1-4; D remains unclear. Germline V gene sequence: CDR1 MDHEN, CDR2 SYDVKM. CDR3 length: 15 amino acids. Trimming pared 2 bases from V and 11 bases from J, leaving 18 bases between.